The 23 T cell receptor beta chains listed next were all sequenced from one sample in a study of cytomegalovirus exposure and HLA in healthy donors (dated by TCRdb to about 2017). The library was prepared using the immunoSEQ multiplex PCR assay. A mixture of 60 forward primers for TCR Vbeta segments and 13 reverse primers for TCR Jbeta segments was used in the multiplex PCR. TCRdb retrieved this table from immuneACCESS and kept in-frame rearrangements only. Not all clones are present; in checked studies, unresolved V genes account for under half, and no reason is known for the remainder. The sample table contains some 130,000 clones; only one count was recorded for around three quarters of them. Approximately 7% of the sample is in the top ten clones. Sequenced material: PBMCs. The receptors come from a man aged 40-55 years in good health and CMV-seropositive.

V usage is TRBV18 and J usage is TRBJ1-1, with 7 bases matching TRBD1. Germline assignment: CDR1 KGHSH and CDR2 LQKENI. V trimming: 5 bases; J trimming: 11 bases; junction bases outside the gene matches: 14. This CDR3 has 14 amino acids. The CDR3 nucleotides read TGTGCCAGCTCAGAACTCCGACAGGGATTAAAGGCTTTCTTT. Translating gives CASSELRQGLKAFF.

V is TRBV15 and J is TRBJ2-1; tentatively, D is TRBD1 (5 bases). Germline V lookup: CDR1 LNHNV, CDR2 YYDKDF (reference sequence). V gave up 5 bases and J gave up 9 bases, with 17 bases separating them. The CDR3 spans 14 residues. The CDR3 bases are TGTGCCACCAGCGCCCCAGCCCTTCAGGGTGAGCAGTTCTTC. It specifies CATSAPALQGEQFF.

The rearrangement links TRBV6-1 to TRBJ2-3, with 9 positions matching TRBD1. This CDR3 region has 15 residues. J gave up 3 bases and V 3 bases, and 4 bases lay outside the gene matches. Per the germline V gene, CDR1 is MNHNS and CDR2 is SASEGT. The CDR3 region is CASSEDRGATDTQYF. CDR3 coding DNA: TGTGCCAGCAGTGAGGACAGGGGTGCAACAGATACGCAGTATTTT.

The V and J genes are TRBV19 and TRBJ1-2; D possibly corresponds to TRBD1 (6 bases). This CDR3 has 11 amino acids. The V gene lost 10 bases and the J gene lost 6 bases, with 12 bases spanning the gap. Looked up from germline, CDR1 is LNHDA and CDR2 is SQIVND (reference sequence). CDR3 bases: TGTGCCACCCGACAGGCTGATGGCTACACCTTC. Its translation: CATRQADGYTF.

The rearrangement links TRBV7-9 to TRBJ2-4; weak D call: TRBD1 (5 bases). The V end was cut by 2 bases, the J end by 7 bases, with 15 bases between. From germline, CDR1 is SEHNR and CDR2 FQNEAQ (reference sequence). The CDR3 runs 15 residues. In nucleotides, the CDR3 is TGTGCCAGCAGCTTAAGTCAAGGGGTCCGGAACATTCAGTACTTC. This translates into CASSLSQGVRNIQYF.

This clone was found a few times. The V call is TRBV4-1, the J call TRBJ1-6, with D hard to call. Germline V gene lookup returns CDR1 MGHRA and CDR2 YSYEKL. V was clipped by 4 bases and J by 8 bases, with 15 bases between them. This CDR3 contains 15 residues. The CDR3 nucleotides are TGCGCCAGCAGCCTTGGACGGTTCGGGGATTCACCCCTCCACTTT. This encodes CASSLGRFGDSPLHF.

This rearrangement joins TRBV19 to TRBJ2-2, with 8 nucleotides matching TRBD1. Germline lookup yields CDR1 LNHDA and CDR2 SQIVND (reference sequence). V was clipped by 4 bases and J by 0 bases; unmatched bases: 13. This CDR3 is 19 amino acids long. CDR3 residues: CASSNLGTGLEPNTGELFF. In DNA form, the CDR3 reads TGTGCCAGTAGTAATCTTGGGACAGGCCTCGAACCGAACACCGGGGAGCTGTTTTTT.

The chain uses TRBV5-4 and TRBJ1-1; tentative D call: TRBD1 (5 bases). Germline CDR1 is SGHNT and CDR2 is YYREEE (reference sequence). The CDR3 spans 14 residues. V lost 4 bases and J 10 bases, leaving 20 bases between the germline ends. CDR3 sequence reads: CASSTETGNLRAFF. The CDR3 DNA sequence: TGTGCCAGCAGCACGGAAACAGGTAACTTAAGAGCTTTCTTT.

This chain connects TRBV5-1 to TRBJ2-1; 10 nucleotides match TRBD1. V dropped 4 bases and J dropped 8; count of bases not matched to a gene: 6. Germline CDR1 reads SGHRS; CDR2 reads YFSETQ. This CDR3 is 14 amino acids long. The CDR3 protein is CASSGDRGGYEQFF. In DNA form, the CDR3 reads TGCGCCAGCAGCGGGGACAGGGGAGGGTATGAGCAGTTCTTC.

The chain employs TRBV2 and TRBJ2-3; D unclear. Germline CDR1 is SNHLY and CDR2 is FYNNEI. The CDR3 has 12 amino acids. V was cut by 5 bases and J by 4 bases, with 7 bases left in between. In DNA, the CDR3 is TGTGCCAGCAGTCCTTCCGCAGATACGCAGTATTTT. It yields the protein CASSPSADTQYF.

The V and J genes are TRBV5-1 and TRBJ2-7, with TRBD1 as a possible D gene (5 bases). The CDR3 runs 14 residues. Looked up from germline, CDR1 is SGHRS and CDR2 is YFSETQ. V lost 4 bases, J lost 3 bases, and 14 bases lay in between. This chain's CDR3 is CASSIDRLYYEQYF. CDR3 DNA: TGCGCCAGCAGCATAGACAGATTATACTACGAGCAGTACTTC.

The CDR3 DNA sequence: TGTGCCAGCAGCCAAGACTTTTACGAGCAGTACTTC. Its protein is CASSQDFYEQYF. The chain combines TRBV14 with TRBJ2-7; D remains unclear. V was clipped by 0 bases and J by 4 bases, with 4 bases between them. CDR1 is SGHDN and CDR2 is FVKESK in the germline V gene. This CDR3 spans 12 amino acids. Looking up the rest from reference TRBV14 and TRBJ2-7 gives the full variable domain: EAGVTQFPSHSVIEKGQTVTLRCDPISGHDNLYWYRRVMGKEIKFLLHFVKESKQDESGMPNNRFLAERTGGTYSTLKVQPAELEDSGVYFCASSQDFYEQYFGPGTRLTVT.

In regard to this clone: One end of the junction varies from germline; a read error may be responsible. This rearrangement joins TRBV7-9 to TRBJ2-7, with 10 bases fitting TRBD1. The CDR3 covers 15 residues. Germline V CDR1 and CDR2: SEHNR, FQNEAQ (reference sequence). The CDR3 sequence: CSSSLGDRGHYEQYF. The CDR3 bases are TGTTCCAGCAGCTTAGGGGACAGGGGCCACTACGAGCAGTACTTC. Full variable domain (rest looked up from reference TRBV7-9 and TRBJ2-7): DTGVSQNPRHKITKRGQNVTFRCDPISEHNRLYWYRQTLGQGPEFLTYFQNEAQLEKSRLLSDRFSAERPKGSFSTLEIQRTEQGDSAMYLCSSSLGDRGHYEQYFGPGTRLTVT.

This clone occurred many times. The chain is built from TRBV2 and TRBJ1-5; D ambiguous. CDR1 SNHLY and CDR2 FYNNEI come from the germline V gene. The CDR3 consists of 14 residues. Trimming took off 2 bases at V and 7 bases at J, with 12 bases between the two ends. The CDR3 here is CASSERLRGQPQHF. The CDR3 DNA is TGTGCCAGCAGTGAACGACTTCGAGGGCAGCCCCAGCATTTT.

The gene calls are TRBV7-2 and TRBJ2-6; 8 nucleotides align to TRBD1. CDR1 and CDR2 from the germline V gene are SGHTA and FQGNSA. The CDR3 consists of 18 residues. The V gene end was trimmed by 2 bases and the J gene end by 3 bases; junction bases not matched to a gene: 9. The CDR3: CASSLSPSGGGGANVLTF. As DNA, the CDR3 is TGTGCCAGCAGCTTAAGTCCCTCAGGGGGCGGTGGGGCCAACGTCCTGACTTTC.

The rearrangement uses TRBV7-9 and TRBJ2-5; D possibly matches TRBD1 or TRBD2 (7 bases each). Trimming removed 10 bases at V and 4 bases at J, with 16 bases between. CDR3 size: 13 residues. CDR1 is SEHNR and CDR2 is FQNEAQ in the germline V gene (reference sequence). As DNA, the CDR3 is TGTGCCACCAGGGGGTCGGGGGGAGAGACCCAGTACTTC. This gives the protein CATRGSGGETQYF.

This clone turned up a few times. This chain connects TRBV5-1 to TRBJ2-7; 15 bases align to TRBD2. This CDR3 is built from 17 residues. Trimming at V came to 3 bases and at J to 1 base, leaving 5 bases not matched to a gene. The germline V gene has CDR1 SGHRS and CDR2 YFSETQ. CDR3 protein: CASSSGLAGGLSYEQYF. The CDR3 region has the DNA TGCGCCAGCAGCTCGGGACTAGCGGGAGGACTATCCTACGAGCAGTACTTC.

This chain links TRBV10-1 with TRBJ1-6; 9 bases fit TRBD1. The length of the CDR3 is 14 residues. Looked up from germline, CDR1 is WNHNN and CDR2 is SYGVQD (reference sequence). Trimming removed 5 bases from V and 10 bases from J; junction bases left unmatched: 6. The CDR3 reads CASSLDRGGSPLHF. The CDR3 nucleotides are TGCGCCAGCAGTTTGGACAGGGGAGGCTCACCCCTCCACTTT.

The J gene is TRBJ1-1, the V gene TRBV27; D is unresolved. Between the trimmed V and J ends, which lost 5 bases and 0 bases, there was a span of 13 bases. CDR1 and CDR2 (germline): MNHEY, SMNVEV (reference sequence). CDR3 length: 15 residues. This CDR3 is CASSLLRAMNTEAFF. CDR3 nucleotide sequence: TGTGCCAGCAGTCTCCTTAGAGCGATGAACACTGAAGCTTTCTTT.

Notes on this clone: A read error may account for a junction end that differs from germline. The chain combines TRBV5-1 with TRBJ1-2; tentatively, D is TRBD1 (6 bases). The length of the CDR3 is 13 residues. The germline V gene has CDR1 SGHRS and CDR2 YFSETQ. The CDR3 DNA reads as TGCGCCAGCGGCTTGGGACAAGCACATGGCTACACCTTC. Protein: CASGLGQAHGYTF.

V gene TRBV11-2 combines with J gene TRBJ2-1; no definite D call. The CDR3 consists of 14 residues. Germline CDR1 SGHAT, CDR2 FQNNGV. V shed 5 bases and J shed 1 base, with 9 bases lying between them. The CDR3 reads CASSGVGSYNEQFF. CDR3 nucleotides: TGTGCCAGCAGCGGAGTAGGATCCTACAATGAGCAGTTCTTC.

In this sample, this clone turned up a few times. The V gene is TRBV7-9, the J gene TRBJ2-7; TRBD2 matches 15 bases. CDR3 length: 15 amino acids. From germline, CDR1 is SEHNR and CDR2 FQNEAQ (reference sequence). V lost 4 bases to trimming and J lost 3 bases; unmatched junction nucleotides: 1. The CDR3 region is CASSSGLAGGYEQYF. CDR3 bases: TGTGCCAGCAGCTCGGGACTAGCGGGGGGCTACGAGCAGTACTTC.

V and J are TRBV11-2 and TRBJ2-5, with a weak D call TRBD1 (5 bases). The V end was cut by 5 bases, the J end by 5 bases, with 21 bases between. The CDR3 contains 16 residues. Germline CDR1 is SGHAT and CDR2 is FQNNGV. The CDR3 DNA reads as TGTGCCAGCAGCCTTTCGGTGTATGGGGCGCTTGAGACCCAGTACTTC. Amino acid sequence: CASSLSVYGALETQYF.